The 29 T cell receptor beta chains given below trace back to one sample, sequenced in a study of shared clonotypes between healthy human individuals (dated by TCRdb to between 2020 and 2021). Libraries were prepared through the immunoSEQ multiplex PCR assay. In its TCRdb copy, this immuneACCESS table keeps in-frame sequences only and misses some clones. Where compared with another copy, unresolved V genes explain less than half of these, and the others have no known cause. The sample contains some 2,000,000 clones, 90% to 95% of them found a single time. The leading ten clones occupy roughly 0.13% of the sample. The sequenced sample consisted of naive CD4+ T cells sorted from blood. This sample's cell subset or site label indicates: CD45RA+ positively selected. The receptor source for this set is a young man in good health.

V and J are TRBV6-5 and TRBJ2-2; 8 positions agree with TRBD2. Germline values: CDR1 MNHEY, CDR2 SVGAGI. Trimming removed 4 bases from V and 1 base from J; junction bases left unmatched: 2. This CDR3 is built from 15 residues. This CDR3 is CASSLAGRNTGELFF. The CDR3 coding sequence is TGTGCCAGCAGTTTAGCGGGAAGGAACACCGGGGAGCTGTTTTTT.

The V and J genes are TRBV30 and TRBJ1-1, with D possibly TRBD1 on 6 matching bases. Germline CDR1 and CDR2: GTSNPN and SVGIG (reference sequence). CDR3 length: 13 amino acids. V gave up 1 base and J gave up 3 bases, with 9 bases separating them. The CDR3 nucleotides read TGTGCCTGGAGTGGTGGGGGCGACACTGAAGCTTTCTTT. Its protein is CAWSGGGDTEAFF.

This sequence joins TRBV2 and TRBJ2-4; 8 nucleotides align to TRBD2. Trimming cost V 3 bases and J 0 bases; bases outside gene matches: 10. Germline V CDR1 and CDR2: SNHLY, FYNNEI. The CDR3 is 18 residues long. Here the CDR3 reads CASSEAGGQLLAKNIQYF. The CDR3 DNA follows: TGTGCCAGCAGTGAGGCGGGAGGACAGTTATTAGCCAAAAACATTCAGTACTTC.

This chain links TRBV18 with TRBJ1-1, with D unclear. Germline-derived CDR1 and CDR2 are KGHSH and LQKENI. V was cut by 3 bases and J by 4 bases, with 6 bases left in between. The CDR3 runs 12 residues. The CDR3 region is CASSPTITEAFF. The CDR3 region has the DNA TGTGCCAGCTCACCCACGATCACTGAAGCTTTCTTT.

The chain combines TRBV30 with TRBJ1-5; D is undetermined. Deletions cut 3 bases from V and 5 bases from J, with 11 bases between. The germline V gene has CDR1 GTSNPN and CDR2 SVGIG (reference sequence). This CDR3 is built from 13 residues. The CDR3 DNA is TGTGCCTGGAGCCCGAACCGCGATCAGCCCCAGCATTTT. As protein: CAWSPNRDQPQHF.

The gene calls are TRBV18 and TRBJ2-4, with D possibly matching TRBD1 (6 bases). Trimming cost V 5 bases and J 5 bases, with 10 bases left between them. CDR1 KGHSH and CDR2 LQKENI come from the germline V gene. The CDR3 extends over 13 amino acids. CDR3 coding DNA: TGTGCCAGCTCAACAGGGAACGAAAACATTCAGTACTTC. This encodes CASSTGNENIQYF. Variable domain in full (rest from reference TRBV18 and TRBJ2-4): NAGVMQNPRHLVRRRGQEARLRCSPMKGHSHVYWYRQLPEEGLKFMVYLQKENIIDESGMPKERFSAEFPKEGPSILRIQQVVRGDSAAYFCASSTGNENIQYFGAGTRLSVL.

This clone has only a few counts. V usage is TRBV11-2 and J usage is TRBJ1-1; D is ambiguous. The germline gives CDR1 SGHAT, CDR2 FQNNGV. V lost 5 bases and J 0 bases, leaving 7 bases between the germline ends. The CDR3 is 13 amino acids. In DNA form, the CDR3 reads TGTGCCAGCAGCGCGCAGATGAACACTGAAGCTTTCTTT. Translation gives CASSAQMNTEAFF. Filled out from reference TRBV11-2 and TRBJ1-1, the complete variable domain reads EAGVAQSPRYKIIEKRQSVAFWCNPISGHATLYWYQQILGQGPKLLIQFQNNGVVDDSQLPKDRFSAERLKGVDSTLKIQPAKLEDSAVYLCASSAQMNTEAFFGQGTRLTVV.

J is TRBJ2-7 and V is TRBV7-8, with 10 bases aligning to TRBD2. This CDR3 spans 16 amino acids. V dropped 4 bases and J dropped 1; count of bases not matched to a gene: 7. The germline V gene encodes CDR1 SGHVS and CDR2 FQNEAQ. In DNA form, the CDR3 reads TGTGCCAGCAGCTCAACTAGCGGGAAGGAATCCTACGAGCAGTACTTC. This sequence encodes CASSSTSGKESYEQYF.

The rearrangement joins TRBV7-2 to TRBJ2-3; TRBD1 might be the D (6 bases). This CDR3 spans 14 amino acids. Per the germline V gene, CDR1 is SGHTA and CDR2 is FQGNSA. The V and J ends lost 8 bases and 0 bases respectively, with 12 bases between them. The CDR3 nucleotides are TGTGCCAGCCATAGGGGACAAAGCACAGATACGCAGTATTTT. It codes for CASHRGQSTDTQYF.

The chain has TRBV7-9 and TRBJ2-3; TRBD2 agrees at 8 bases. The CDR3 extends over 15 amino acids. Germline V gene data show CDR1 as SEHNR and CDR2 as FQNEAQ (reference sequence). V dropped 1 base and J dropped 4; count of bases not matched to a gene: 4. The CDR3 spells CASSLVAGSADTQYF. As DNA, the CDR3 is TGTGCCAGCAGCTTAGTAGCGGGGTCCGCAGATACGCAGTATTTT.

V and J are TRBV21-1 and TRBJ1-2; the tabulated D call, TRBD1, remains unverified against the DNA. TRBV21-1 is classified as a pseudogene. This CDR3 comprises 16 residues. The chain's CDR3 is CASSKGQGYLSYGYTF. In DNA, the CDR3 is TGTGCCAGCAGCAAAGGTCAGGGGTATCTGTCCTATGGCTACACCTTC.

This clone was seen a single time. This sequence joins TRBV4-1 and TRBJ2-3; the match to TRBD2 covers 13 bases. This CDR3 has 18 residues. V dropped 4 bases and J dropped 5; count of bases not matched to a gene: 12. Germline CDR1 reads MGHRA; CDR2 reads YSYEKL. CDR3 DNA: TGCGCCAGCAGCCTAGGGACTAGCGGGATAAGGGGGCTAGATACGCAGTATTTT. Residues: CASSLGTSGIRGLDTQYF.

Remarks on this clone: This sample also contains other DNA sequences that code for the same CDR3. The gene calls are TRBV7-8 and TRBJ2-2; D remains unclear. Looked up from germline, CDR1 is SGHVS and CDR2 is FQNEAQ. This CDR3 is 14 amino acids long. The V and J ends lost 2 bases and 1 base respectively, with 5 bases between them. CDR3 in amino acids: CASSLRQNTGELFF. The CDR3 DNA reads TGTGCCAGCAGCTTACGGCAGAACACCGGGGAGCTGTTTTTT.

This chain links TRBV7-9 with TRBJ1-6, with D tentatively TRBD1 (5 bases). The CDR3 runs 13 residues. Trimming cost V 6 bases and J 10 bases, with 13 bases left between them. Germline CDR1 and CDR2: SEHNR and FQNEAQ (reference sequence). As DNA, the CDR3 is TGTGCCAGCAGTGGGCAGGGTGGCTCACCCCTCCACTTT. It yields the protein CASSGQGGSPLHF. Using reference TRBV7-9 and TRBJ1-6 for the parts outside the CDR3, the full variable domain is DTGVSQNPRHKITKRGQNVTFRCDPISEHNRLYWYRQTLGQGPEFLTYFQNEAQLEKSRLLSDRFSAERPKGSFSTLEIQRTEQGDSAMYLCASSGQGGSPLHFGNGTRLTVT.

In regard to this clone: Other DNA sequences from this sample encode an identical CDR3 as well. The chain employs TRBV6-6 and TRBJ1-3, with TRBD1 identical over 7 bases. CDR3 length equals 14 residues. Trimming took 6 bases from V and 4 from J; bases not matched to a gene: 6. CDR1 and CDR2 (germline): MNHNY, SVGAGI (reference sequence). CDR3 in amino acids: CASRRQGAGNTIYF. The CDR3 region has the DNA TGTGCCAGCAGGCGACAGGGAGCGGGAAACACCATATATTTT.

This chain links TRBV5-1 with TRBJ1-3; D remains ambiguous. Trimming removed 4 bases from V and 0 bases from J, with 11 bases in between. The germline V gene encodes CDR1 SGHRS and CDR2 YFSETQ. There are 15 residues in the CDR3. The CDR3 sequence: CASSVEMSSGNTIYF. CDR3 coding DNA: TGCGCCAGCAGCGTAGAAATGAGCTCTGGAAACACCATATATTTT.

The rearrangement joins TRBV9 to TRBJ2-5, with D perhaps given as TRBD1 or TRBD2 (6 bases each). Germline V gene data show CDR1 as SGDLS and CDR2 as YYNGEE. Trimming took off 8 bases at V and 2 bases at J, with 16 bases between the two ends. The CDR3 is 14 amino acids. CDR3 sequence: CASNREEVQETQYF. The CDR3 bases are TGTGCCAGTAACAGGGAGGAAGTGCAAGAGACCCAGTACTTC.

The V gene is TRBV10-3, the J gene TRBJ2-3; 10 nucleotides align to TRBD2. Trimming at V came to 3 bases and at J to 1 base, leaving 4 bases not matched to a gene. Germline assignment: CDR1 ENHRY and CDR2 SYGVKD. CDR3 size: 16 residues. CDR3 protein: CAISDSSGGRTDTQYF. In DNA, the CDR3 is TGTGCCATCAGTGATTCTAGCGGGGGTCGCACAGATACGCAGTATTTT.

This clone was observed once. The chain carries TRBV13 and TRBJ2-2, with TRBD1 matching 8 bases. V shed 4 bases, J shed 3 bases, and the junction held 4 bases outside the gene matches. The CDR3 has 15 residues. Germline lookup yields CDR1 PRHDT and CDR2 FYEKMQ (reference sequence). The CDR3 nucleotides are TGTGCCAGCAGCTCGACAGGGGAGCACACCGGGGAGCTGTTTTTT. As protein: CASSSTGEHTGELFF.

The genes are TRBV4-1 and TRBJ2-7, with 7 bases lining up with TRBD2. The CDR3 runs 15 residues. V gave up 6 bases and J gave up 4 bases; unmatched junction bases: 12. Germline CDR1 MGHRA, CDR2 YSYEKL. The CDR3 nucleotides are TGCGCCAGCAGACCGTGGGGGGGGAGTACTTACGAGCAGTACTTC. As protein: CASRPWGGSTYEQYF.

As concerns this clone: Just one base apart from a much larger clone, this may be a read error. This chain uses TRBV4-1 with TRBJ2-3; D remains ambiguous. There are 12 residues in the CDR3. Germline lookup yields CDR1 MGHRA and CDR2 YSYEKL. The CDR3 protein is CASGQLADTQYF. DNA for the CDR3: TGCGCCAGCGGCCAACTGGCAGATACGCAGTATTTT.

This chain links TRBV10-3 with TRBJ2-5, with a weak D call TRBD2 (7 bases). CDR3 length: 14 amino acids. Looked up from germline, CDR1 is ENHRY and CDR2 is SYGVKD. V shed 9 bases and J shed 4 bases, with 18 bases lying between them. This chain's CDR3 is CAMPLTGRGETQYF. The CDR3 coding sequence is TGTGCCATGCCGCTAACAGGGAGGGGAGAGACCCAGTACTTC.

The rearrangement links TRBV4-1 to TRBJ2-5, with 8 bases identical to TRBD2. Germline CDR1 is MGHRA and CDR2 is YSYEKL. The CDR3 contains 15 residues. The trim removed 3 bases at V and 5 bases at J, leaving 8 bases unmatched. The CDR3 loop is CASSQLPGLGETQYF. In nucleotides, the CDR3 is TGCGCCAGCAGCCAGCTACCGGGACTAGGGGAGACCCAGTACTTC.

Note on this clone: At one of its ends the junction is not consistent with the germline gene, which may arise from a read error. V is TRBV19 and J is TRBJ2-1; D unclear. This CDR3 has 13 amino acids. CDR1 is LNHDA, CDR2 SQIVND, per germline (reference sequence). The CDR3 is CASSMERNNEQFF. For the CDR3, the DNA is TGTGCCAGTAGTATGGAAAGGAACAATGAACAGTTCTTC.

This chain links TRBV5-6 with TRBJ1-2, with unresolved D. The CDR3 runs to 11 residues. V was pared by 5 bases and J by 8 bases, with 10 bases between. CDR1 is SGHDT and CDR2 is YYEEEE in the germline V gene. CDR3 sequence: CASRSSGGYTF. The CDR3 DNA is TGTGCCAGCAGGTCTTCAGGAGGCTACACCTTC.

The genes are TRBV5-4 and TRBJ2-7, with D possibly called TRBD1 or TRBD2 (5 bases each). Trimming left V 0 bases short and J 6 bases short, with 19 bases between. The V gene's germline CDR1 is SGHNT and CDR2 YYREEE (reference sequence). The CDR3 runs to 16 residues. Here the CDR3 reads CASSLGRQLGRGEQYF. Here the CDR3 DNA reads TGTGCCAGCAGCTTGGGAAGACAGTTGGGCCGGGGCGAGCAGTACTTC.

The chain employs TRBV5-4 and TRBJ2-2, with D possibly being TRBD1 (6 bases). The CDR3 has 16 amino acids. Trimming took off 0 bases at V and 4 bases at J, with 13 bases between the two ends. Germline loops: CDR1 SGHNT, CDR2 YYREEE (reference sequence). CDR3 amino acids: CASSLGGGQATGELFF. The CDR3 DNA reads TGTGCCAGCAGCTTGGGTGGGGGCCAGGCCACCGGGGAGCTGTTTTTT.

The chain joins TRBV10-1 to TRBJ1-1; 8 nucleotides line up with TRBD1. Looked up from germline, CDR1 is WNHNN and CDR2 is SYGVQD (reference sequence). With V trimmed by 10 bases and J by 5 bases, 9 bases remained unmatched. The CDR3 is made up of 13 amino acids. The CDR3 DNA follows: TGCGCCACCTCCCGGACAGGGCTAACTGAAGCTTTCTTT. This encodes CATSRTGLTEAFF.

Worth noting for this clone: The identical CDR3 is also encoded by other nucleotide sequences in the sample. The chain is built from TRBV6-5 and TRBJ1-1, with TRBD1 matching 7 bases. This CDR3 region has 11 residues. Germline-derived CDR1 and CDR2 are MNHEY and SVGAGI. J lost 8 bases, V lost 7 bases, and 4 bases had no gene match. The CDR3 here is CASTRDREAFF. The CDR3 coding sequence is TGTGCCAGCACCCGGGACAGAGAAGCTTTCTTT.